The 27 T cell receptor beta chains reported below all come from one sample, sequenced in a study of response to subunit inactivated influenza vaccine. In TCRdb, the RT-PCR reads were re-called with MiXCR into one record per CDR3 protein. The sample has some 640,000 distinct CDR3 sequences; approximately 15% are singletons. Specimen: PBMCs from blood, collected around 14 days before vaccination. The receptors originated from a man aged 50-60 years who received an inactivated influenza vaccine.

The chain links TRBV20-1 to TRBJ1-5; tentatively, D is TRBD1 (6 bases). Germline-derived CDR1 and CDR2 are DFQATT and SNEGSKA (reference sequence). The CDR3 is 14 residues long. The V end lost 0 bases, the J end lost 5 bases, and 11 bases lay between the germline ends. CDR3 in amino acids: CSARDQAGDQPQHF. Here the CDR3 DNA reads TGCAGTGCTAGAGATCAGGCAGGGGATCAGCCCCAGCATTTT.

The rearrangement joins TRBV12-3 or TRBV12-4 to TRBJ2-7, with D possibly being TRBD1 (6 bases). This CDR3 has 16 residues. The V and J ends lost 5 bases and 3 bases respectively, with 20 bases between them. CDR3 amino acids: CASSRGNLGQGYEQYF. CDR3 in DNA: TGTGCCAGCAGTCGCGGCAATTTGGGACAAGGCTACGAGCAGTACTTC.

A few counts support this clonotype. The chain is built from TRBV5-1 and TRBJ2-1; no firm D call. Germline-derived CDR1 and CDR2 are SGHRS and YFSETQ. The CDR3 totals 15 residues. The germline V and J ends were trimmed by 2 bases and 0 bases, with 9 bases remaining between them. CDR3 sequence reads: CASSFGSSSYNEQFF. The CDR3 region has the DNA TGCGCCAGCAGCTTTGGCAGTAGCTCCTACAATGAGCAGTTCTTC.

This clonotype has just a few counts. The rearrangement links TRBV29-1 to TRBJ2-6, with a possible D match to TRBD1 (6 bases). Trimming took 6 bases from V and 0 from J, leaving 15 bases between them. The CDR3 length is 16 residues. Germline CDR1 is SQVTM and CDR2 is ANQGSEA. CDR3 amino acids: CSVEGDTDSGANVLTF. The CDR3 DNA follows: TGCAGCGTCGAGGGGGACACCGACTCTGGGGCCAACGTCCTGACTTTC.

J is TRBJ2-6 and V is TRBV7-9; a possible D gene is TRBD1 (6 bases). Trimming left V 7 bases short and J 4 bases short, with 14 bases between. The CDR3 loop spans 15 amino acids. CDR1 SEHNR and CDR2 FQNEAQ come from the germline V gene (reference sequence). The CDR3 DNA is TGTGCCAGCAAACAGGGCGCAGGGGGGGCCAACGTCCTGACTTTC. Translation gives CASKQGAGGANVLTF.

The table lists this clonotype with a few counts. J is TRBJ2-5 and V is TRBV5-1; 7 bases are shared with TRBD2. This CDR3 comprises 14 residues. The V gene's germline CDR1 is SGHRS and CDR2 YFSETQ. J gave up 1 base and V 7 bases, and 7 bases lay outside the gene matches. The CDR3: CASYGAGSQETQYF. The CDR3 coding sequence is TGCGCCAGCTACGGAGCGGGGAGCCAAGAGACCCAGTACTTC.

The table lists this clonotype with a few counts. CDR3 protein: CASRNTGTGDSPLHF. The CDR3 DNA sequence: TGTGCCAGCAGGAACACCGGGACAGGGGATTCACCCCTCCACTTT. The chain recombines TRBV12-3 or TRBV12-4 with TRBJ1-6; 10 positions match TRBD1. This CDR3 spans 15 amino acids. J gave up 8 bases and V 6 bases, and 7 bases lay outside the gene matches.

In its sample, this clonotype was seen a few times. This chain joins TRBV7-2 and TRBJ2-7; D gene unclear. Germline-derived CDR1 and CDR2 are SGHTA and FQGNSA. The CDR3 spans 13 residues. The ends were cut back, 1 base at V and 3 bases at J, with 7 bases in the middle. CDR3 in amino acids: CASSLDQYYEQYF. The CDR3 DNA follows: TGTGCCAGCAGCTTAGATCAATACTACGAGCAGTACTTC. Drawing the rest from reference TRBV7-2 and TRBJ2-7, the complete variable domain is GAGVSQSPSNKVTEKGKDVELRCDPISGHTALYWYRQSLGQGLEFLIYFQGNSAPDKSGLPSDRFSAERTGGSVSTLTIQRTQQEDSAVYLCASSLDQYYEQYFGPGTRLTVT.

This clonotype was seen a handful of times. V usage is TRBV7-9 and J usage is TRBJ1-1, with 7 bases fitting TRBD1. Trimming removed 5 bases from V and 7 bases from J; junction bases left unmatched: 4. The CDR3 is made up of 12 amino acids. CDR1 and CDR2 (germline): SEHNR, FQNEAQ (reference sequence). The CDR3 region is CASSQRDSEAFF. DNA of the CDR3: TGTGCCAGCAGCCAAAGGGACAGTGAAGCTTTCTTT.

The J gene is TRBJ1-1, the V gene TRBV5-1; D is undetermined. The CDR3 extends over 15 amino acids. CDR1 is SGHRS, CDR2 YFSETQ, per germline. V lost 6 bases to trimming and J lost 4 bases, with 19 bases between them. The CDR3 loop reads CASTETPLVLTEAFF. The CDR3 DNA follows: TGCGCCAGCACAGAAACCCCGCTTGTACTCACTGAAGCTTTCTTT.

This chain joins TRBV6-2 or TRBV6-3 and TRBJ2-1; 10 nucleotides line up with TRBD2. The CDR3 is 17 amino acids. With V trimmed by 2 bases and J by 5 bases, 9 bases remained unmatched. Germline V gene data show CDR1 as MNHEY and CDR2 as SVGEGT. The CDR3, as DNA: TGTGCCAGCAGTTACCAGGGTAGCGGGAGGTCCAACAATGAGCAGTTCTTC. It is translated as CASSYQGSGRSNNEQFF.

Ten or more counts support this clonotype. J is TRBJ1-1 and V is TRBV28; TRBD1 might be the D (5 bases). The CDR3 has 14 amino acids. Looked up from germline, CDR1 is MDHEN and CDR2 is SYDVKM. The germline V and J ends were trimmed by 5 bases and 6 bases, with 16 bases remaining between them. The CDR3 spells CASSPLGGSPEAFF. DNA for the CDR3: TGTGCCAGCAGTCCCCTTGGGGGGAGCCCTGAAGCTTTCTTT.

This clonotype was seen a handful of times. CDR3 sequence: CASSQDPGGADTQYF. Here the CDR3 DNA reads TGTGCCAGCAGCCAAGATCCCGGGGGTGCAGATACGCAGTATTTT. V gene TRBV3-1 combines with J gene TRBJ2-3, with D perhaps TRBD2 (6 bases). Trimming took 0 bases from V and 4 from J, leaving 11 bases between them. CDR1 is LGHDT and CDR2 is YNNKEL in the germline V gene (reference sequence). This CDR3 has 15 residues.

The table lists this clonotype with a few counts. J is TRBJ2-1 and V is TRBV28; the match to TRBD1 covers 8 bases. The CDR3 is made up of 17 amino acids. With 2 bases clipped from V and 1 base from J, the junction kept 7 bases outside the gene matches. Germline CDR1 reads MDHEN; CDR2 reads SYDVKM. The CDR3: CASSLEQGVPSYNEQFF. CDR3 bases: TGTGCCAGCAGTTTAGAACAGGGGGTTCCTTCCTACAATGAGCAGTTCTTC.

The gene calls are TRBV20-1 and TRBJ2-4, with 10 bases identical to TRBD2. The germline V gene encodes CDR1 DFQATT and CDR2 SNEGSKA (reference sequence). CDR3 length: 14 residues. The J segment lost 6 bases and the V segment lost 1 base, leaving 3 bases of the junction unmatched. In nucleotides, the CDR3 is TGCAGTGCTAGAGTGGGACTAGCGAGAAACATTCAGTACTTC. Amino acids: CSARVGLARNIQYF.

The V and J genes are TRBV12-3 or TRBV12-4 and TRBJ2-7, with a tentative D call TRBD1 (5 bases). Trimming removed 5 bases from V and 6 bases from J, with 14 bases in between. CDR3 length: 13 amino acids. This CDR3 is CASSQGGRFEQYF. CDR3 bases: TGTGCCAGCAGTCAGGGTGGACGTTTCGAGCAGTACTTC.

The genes are TRBV20-1 and TRBJ2-5; TRBD2 matches 12 bases. Germline assignment: CDR1 DFQATT and CDR2 SNEGSKA (reference sequence). The length of the CDR3 is 15 residues. V was pared by 1 base and J by 5 bases, with 5 bases of the junction left unmatched. In nucleotides, the CDR3 is TGCAGTGCTAGAGTGCCGACTAGCGGGAGTGAGACCCAGTACTTC. Its protein is CSARVPTSGSETQYF.

This clonotype occurred many times. V is TRBV12-3 or TRBV12-4 and J is TRBJ2-1; D might be TRBD2 (7 bases). Trimming removed 0 bases at V and 9 bases at J, with 12 bases between. CDR3 length equals 14 residues. The CDR3 loop reads CASSLAGGQGEQFF. The CDR3 DNA is TGTGCCAGCAGTTTAGCGGGGGGGCAGGGTGAGCAGTTCTTC.

In its sample, this clonotype was seen many times. V gene TRBV5-1 combines with J gene TRBJ2-1; D is possibly TRBD2 (5 bases). This CDR3 region has 12 residues. Trimming stripped 5 bases from V and 10 bases from J, with 13 bases between. Germline V gene sequence: CDR1 SGHRS, CDR2 YFSETQ. CDR3 sequence reads: CASSQRAGEQFF. CDR3 DNA: TGCGCCAGCAGTCAGAGGGCTGGGGAGCAGTTCTTC.

The rearrangement uses TRBV20-1 and TRBJ1-2; 7 bases map to TRBD1. J lost 4 bases, V lost 0 bases, and 8 bases had no gene match. The CDR3 loop spans 15 amino acids. The germline CDR1 and CDR2 sequences are DFQATT and SNEGSKA (reference sequence). This CDR3 reads CSARDKGAPFYGYTF. The CDR3 nucleotides read TGCAGTGCTAGAGATAAGGGGGCTCCTTTCTATGGCTACACCTTC.

The chain uses TRBV9 and TRBJ2-2; 7 nucleotides agree with TRBD1. Germline V gives CDR1 SGDLS, CDR2 YYNGEE. The CDR3 covers 16 residues. V lost 3 bases to trimming and J lost 0 bases; unmatched junction nucleotides: 5. The CDR3, as DNA: TGTGCCAGCAGCGCAGTACAGGGGCCGAACACCGGGGAGCTGTTTTTT. Its protein product is CASSAVQGPNTGELFF.

This clonotype was counted between two and nine times. The genes are TRBV7-2 and TRBJ2-1; D may be TRBD2 (5 bases). Germline CDR1 SGHTA, CDR2 FQGNSA. This CDR3 has 16 amino acids. V dropped 5 bases and J dropped 0 bases, with 14 bases sitting between them. The CDR3 bases are TGTGCCAGCAGCCTAGACCTAGGGAGCTCCTACAATGAGCAGTTCTTC. Amino acid sequence: CASSLDLGSSYNEQFF.

Points on this clonotype: One junction end disagrees with the germline gene, perhaps due to a read error. CDR3 amino acids: CASSTGGPVTDTQYF. For the CDR3, the DNA is TGTGCGAGCAGTACAGGGGGCCCCGTCACAGATACGCAGTATTTT. The chain employs TRBV6-1 and TRBJ2-3, with 9 bases lining up with TRBD1. The CDR3 consists of 15 residues. Germline CDR1 and CDR2: MNHNS and SASEGT.

This clonotype was observed a handful of times. Written as DNA, the CDR3 is TGCGCCAGCAGCTTGGGGGGAAGACAGGGGGGAACCTACAATGAGCAGTTCTTC. Its protein is CASSLGGRQGGTYNEQFF. J is TRBJ2-1 and V is TRBV5-1, with 9 bases that match TRBD1. After removal of 0 bases from V and 2 bases from J, the junction contained 9 bases not matched to a gene. Germline V lookup: CDR1 SGHRS, CDR2 YFSETQ. CDR3 length: 18 residues. Drawing the rest from reference TRBV5-1 and TRBJ2-1, the complete variable domain is KAGVTQTPRYLIKTRGQQVTLSCSPISGHRSVSWYQQTPGQGLQFLFEYFSETQRNKGNFPGRFSGRQFSNSRSEMNVSTLELGDSALYLCASSLGGRQGGTYNEQFFGPGTRLTVL.

This clonotype has more than one count but fewer than ten. This chain uses TRBV5-1 with TRBJ2-1, with 10 bases aligning to TRBD2. Germline V CDR1 and CDR2: SGHRS, YFSETQ. The CDR3 length is 15 residues. Trimming took 4 bases from V and 9 from J; bases not matched to a gene: 10. CDR3 protein: CASSRSSGREVEQFF. CDR3 sequence (DNA): TGCGCCAGCAGCCGGTCAAGCGGGAGGGAAGTTGAGCAGTTCTTC. The full variable domain, rest sourced from reference TRBV5-1 and TRBJ2-1, is KAGVTQTPRYLIKTRGQQVTLSCSPISGHRSVSWYQQTPGQGLQFLFEYFSETQRNKGNFPGRFSGRQFSNSRSEMNVSTLELGDSALYLCASSRSSGREVEQFFGPGTRLTVL.

V and J are TRBV10-3 and TRBJ2-5, with D possibly matching TRBD1 (5 bases). The germline V and J ends were trimmed by 2 bases and 1 base, with 5 bases remaining between them. The germline gives CDR1 ENHRY, CDR2 SYGVKD. The CDR3 sequence is 13 residues long. For the CDR3, the DNA is TGTGCCATCAGTGAGGACAGCCAAGAGACCCAGTACTTC. It codes for CAISEDSQETQYF.

This chain joins TRBV29-1 and TRBJ1-2, with D unclear. Germline assignment: CDR1 SQVTM and CDR2 ANQGSEA. V was clipped by 6 bases and J by 8 bases, with 22 bases between them. The CDR3 is 14 residues long. CDR3 nucleotides: TGCAGCGTCACCAGGACCCGGCCGGAGTGGGGCTACACCTTC. It specifies CSVTRTRPEWGYTF.